What follows is one T cell receptor (beta chain) and its context. The antigen is unknown. TCRdb independently ran MiXCR on the reads; one entry per CDR3 protein. The sample records around 430,000 distinct CDR3 sequences, about 39% being singletons. Germline trimming cut 7 bases from V and 0 bases from J; bases unmatched to any gene: 6. CDR3 length equals 14 residues. Per germline, CDR1 MNHGY and CDR2 SAAAGT. These data belong to a study of T cell repertoires in cytomegalovirus infection. Points from the study as a whole: Across the ex vivo response, the dominant clonotypes were HLA-C-restricted CMV-specific TCR beta clonotypes.

Source: cultured PBMCs, taken from culture after CMV antigen stimulation. This sequence was found in a human donor in good health (CMV status not recorded). Some clones in this sample may be carry-over from other donors' samples. The chain employs TRBV6-8 and TRBJ2-7; 7 bases map to TRBD1. The CDR3 protein is CASKAGGSSYEQYF. The CDR3 DNA sequence: TGTGCCAGCAAGGCAGGGGGTTCCTCCTACGAGCAGTACTTC.